Following are 10 T cell receptor beta chains from one sample sequenced in a study of cytomegalovirus exposure and HLA in healthy donors. PCR primers comprised 60 Vbeta and 13 Jbeta primers. Libraries were prepared by immunoSEQ multiplex PCR; TCRdb keeps only in-frame clonotypes and omits some of them. Of more than 95,000 clones listed, roughly 79% are singletons. The sequenced sample was PBMCs. The receptors were sampled from a man aged 45-60 years in good health and CMV-seropositive.

This rearrangement joins TRBV5-1 to TRBJ2-2; TRBD2 aligns across 14 bases. The V and J ends lost 1 base and 4 bases, in that order; junction bases with no gene match: 6. CDR1 and CDR2 from the germline V gene are SGHRS and YFSETQ. This CDR3 spans 18 amino acids. Here the CDR3 DNA reads TGCGCCAGCAGCTTGATGGGACTAGCGGGAGTCAGCACCGGGGAGCTGTTTTTT. Translation: CASSLMGLAGVSTGELFF.

The chain recombines TRBV7-3 with TRBJ2-3; 7 nucleotides line up with TRBD1. Per germline, CDR1 SGHTA and CDR2 FQGTGA. This CDR3 has 13 amino acids. J was trimmed by 8 bases and V by 5 bases; bases with no gene match: 7. The CDR3 nucleotides read TGTGCCAGCAGCACCCAACAGGGGTCTACGCAGTATTTT. This translates into CASSTQQGSTQYF.

The chain has TRBV5-1 and TRBJ2-7; 10 bases map to TRBD2. Per germline, CDR1 SGHRS and CDR2 YFSETQ. Trimming cost V 4 bases and J 5 bases; bases outside gene matches: 9. The CDR3 runs 15 residues. The DNA of the CDR3 is TGCGCCAGCAGCGGCCTAGCGGGAGTGGTCCACGAGCAGTACTTC. Protein product: CASSGLAGVVHEQYF.

The gene calls are TRBV7-9 and TRBJ2-6; weak D call: TRBD1 (6 bases). Trimming cost V 5 bases and J 2 bases, with 7 bases left between them. CDR1 and CDR2 (germline): SEHNR, FQNEAQ (reference sequence). The CDR3 spans 14 residues. Here the CDR3 reads CASSPGAGANVLTF. The DNA for the CDR3 is TGTGCCAGCAGCCCAGGGGCTGGGGCCAACGTCCTGACTTTC.

This chain joins TRBV7-3 and TRBJ2-7; TRBD1 might be the D (6 bases). The germline gives CDR1 SGHTA, CDR2 FQGTGA. The CDR3 totals 16 residues. Trimming removed 0 bases at V and 1 base at J, with 13 bases between. CDR3 protein: CASSLTSGEQSYEQYF. The CDR3 DNA sequence: TGTGCCAGCAGCTTAACGTCAGGGGAACAATCCTACGAGCAGTACTTC.

This chain links TRBV7-2 with TRBJ2-1; 13 positions match TRBD2. There are 16 residues in the CDR3. Germline values: CDR1 SGHTA, CDR2 FQGNSA. The V and J ends lost 5 bases and 4 bases, in that order; junction bases with no gene match: 5. The CDR3 region has the DNA TGTGCCAGCAGCGTTCAGGGACTAGCGGGATACAATGAGCAGTTCTTC. Its translation is CASSVQGLAGYNEQFF.

DNA of the CDR3: TGTGCCAGCAGCCCCTTTATAGCCGAGGACAATGAGCAGTTCTTC. Its protein product is CASSPFIAEDNEQFF. The genes are TRBV7-6 and TRBJ2-1; the D is unclear. The CDR3 has 15 amino acids. Trimming shortened V by 5 bases and J by 5 bases, and 16 bases separated the two germline ends. Germline CDR1 and CDR2: SGHVS and FNYEAQ.

The chain combines TRBV18 with TRBJ2-7, with a tentative D call TRBD2 (6 bases). The V end lost 6 bases, the J end lost 4 bases, and 13 bases lay between the germline ends. Germline values: CDR1 KGHSH, CDR2 LQKENI. The CDR3 has 13 amino acids. CDR3 amino acids: CASSQAGQYEQYF. The DNA of the CDR3 is TGTGCCAGCTCGCAGGCGGGGCAATACGAGCAGTACTTC.

This chain uses TRBV5-4 with TRBJ2-1; 8 bases fit TRBD2. This CDR3 comprises 15 residues. Germline CDR1 is SGHNT and CDR2 is YYREEE (reference sequence). J gave up 7 bases and V 3 bases, and 9 bases lay outside the gene matches. The CDR3 DNA is TGTGCCAGCAGCTCCAGTCCCGGGACTAGGAATGAGCAGTTCTTC. Amino acid sequence: CASSSSPGTRNEQFF.

The gene calls are TRBV4-1 and TRBJ2-1; 10 nucleotides align to TRBD1. Germline CDR1 MGHRA, CDR2 YSYEKL. The CDR3 covers 16 residues. J lost 6 bases, V lost 0 bases, and 5 bases had no gene match. The CDR3 here is CASSQETGGHRNEQFF. The CDR3 nucleotides are TGCGCCAGCAGCCAAGAGACAGGGGGCCATCGCAATGAGCAGTTCTTC.